The next 9 T cell receptor beta chains were all read from a single sample in a study of tumor-infiltrating lymphocytes in localized non-small cell lung cancer. Generated by immunoSEQ multiplex PCR, the TCRdb table keeps only in-frame clones and is missing some. The data hold just under 30,000 clones, with 70% to 90% observed a single time. The sample was lung tumor tissue. All receptors come from a human donor with non-small cell lung cancer.

The CDR3 region is CASRRELGGTQPQHF. The CDR3 coding sequence is TGTGCCAGCAGGAGAGAGCTCGGAGGGACTCAGCCCCAGCATTTT. The V call is TRBV2, the J call TRBJ1-5, with D perhaps TRBD1 (5 bases). The V and J ends lost 6 bases and 6 bases respectively, with 18 bases between them. The CDR3 is made up of 15 amino acids. CDR1 SNHLY and CDR2 FYNNEI come from the germline V gene. The variable domain in full, with the rest retrieved from reference TRBV2 and TRBJ1-5, is EPEVTQTPSHQVTQMGQEVILRCVPISNHLYFYWYRQILGQKVEFLVSFYNNEISEKSEIFDDQFSVERPDGSNFTLKIRSTKLEDSAMYFCASRRELGGTQPQHFGDGTRLSIL.

This clone came up a few times. This rearrangement joins TRBV30 to TRBJ2-6; unclear D gene. V was shortened by 2 bases and J by 0 bases, with 11 bases between the two germline ends. The V gene's germline CDR1 is GTSNPN and CDR2 SVGIG (reference sequence). The CDR3 is 16 residues long. The CDR3 DNA sequence: TGTGCCTGGAGTCCCGTGTGGGACTCTGGGGCCAACGTCCTGACTTTC. Translated: CAWSPVWDSGANVLTF. Looking up the rest from reference TRBV30 and TRBJ2-6 gives the full variable domain: SQTIHQWPATLVQPVGSPLSLECTVEGTSNPNLYWYRQAAGRGLQLLFYSVGIGQISSEVPQNLSASRPQDRQFILSSKKLLLSDSGFYLCAWSPVWDSGANVLTFGAGSRLTVL.

The rearrangement links TRBV5-6 to TRBJ2-3, with TRBD2 matching 12 bases. With 4 bases clipped from V and 2 bases from J, the junction kept 8 bases outside the gene matches. The CDR3 is 17 residues long. Germline V gives CDR1 SGHDT, CDR2 YYEEEE. CDR3 coding DNA: TGTGCCAGCAGCATATTTCTAGCGGGGGGGCTCACAGATACGCAGTATTTT. Protein: CASSIFLAGGLTDTQYF.

The chain links TRBV6-5 to TRBJ2-7, with no clear D. Germline V gene data show CDR1 as MNHEY and CDR2 as SVGAGI. This CDR3 region has 15 residues. The V gene lost 4 bases and the J gene lost 0 bases, with 13 bases spanning the gap. CDR3 loop: CASSSDPGPSYEQYF. As DNA, the CDR3 is TGTGCCAGCAGTTCAGACCCGGGCCCCTCCTACGAGCAGTACTTC.

This chain joins TRBV7-2 and TRBJ1-2; 8 bases fit TRBD1. The CDR3 sequence is 13 residues long. With V trimmed by 4 bases and J by 4 bases, 2 bases remained unmatched. Germline CDR1 SGHTA, CDR2 FQGNSA. The CDR3 sequence is CASSSDRGYGYTF. For the CDR3, the DNA is TGTGCCAGCAGCTCTGACAGGGGCTATGGCTACACCTTC. Using reference TRBV7-2 and TRBJ1-2 for the parts outside the CDR3, the full variable domain is GAGVSQSPSNKVTEKGKDVELRCDPISGHTALYWYRQSLGQGLEFLIYFQGNSAPDKSGLPSDRFSAERTGGSVSTLTIQRTQQEDSAVYLCASSSDRGYGYTFGSGTRLTVV.

This sequence joins TRBV14 and TRBJ1-2; tentatively, D is TRBD1 (6 bases). CDR3 length equals 15 residues. Looked up from germline, CDR1 is SGHDN and CDR2 is FVKESK. The germline V and J ends were trimmed by 6 bases and 4 bases, with 18 bases remaining between them. CDR3: CASSPRQGSFYGYTF. The CDR3 DNA follows: TGTGCCAGCAGTCCTCGGCAGGGGAGTTTCTATGGCTACACCTTC.

The chain joins TRBV19 to TRBJ2-7, with 9 nucleotides matching TRBD1. V was clipped by 6 bases and J by 0 bases; unmatched bases: 3. This CDR3 has 14 amino acids. CDR1 LNHDA and CDR2 SQIVND come from the germline V gene (reference sequence). The CDR3, as DNA: TGTGCCAGTAGGAGGACAGGGGTCTCCTACGAGCAGTACTTC. It translates to CASRRTGVSYEQYF.

The chain has TRBV12-5 and TRBJ1-1, with D possibly matching TRBD1 (6 bases). Germline values: CDR1 LGHNT, CDR2 FRNRAP. V was shortened by 7 bases and J by 4 bases, with 22 bases between the two germline ends. The CDR3 length is 16 residues. The CDR3 DNA follows: TGTGCTAGTGACCAGGACAGAGGGCCGGTGGCCACTGAAGCTTTCTTT. Protein product: CASDQDRGPVATEAFF.

CDR3 residues: CASSTRGFGEKLFF. The CDR3 region has the DNA TGTGCCAGCTCAACAAGGGGGTTTGGTGAAAAACTGTTTTTT. J is TRBJ1-4 and V is TRBV18; D is perhaps TRBD1 (6 bases). V dropped 5 bases and J dropped 7 bases, with 14 bases sitting between them. Germline V gives CDR1 KGHSH, CDR2 LQKENI. The CDR3 is made up of 14 amino acids. Full variable domain (missing parts from reference TRBV18 and TRBJ1-4): NAGVMQNPRHLVRRRGQEARLRCSPMKGHSHVYWYRQLPEEGLKFMVYLQKENIIDESGMPKERFSAEFPKEGPSILRIQQVVRGDSAAYFCASSTRGFGEKLFFGSGTQLSVL.